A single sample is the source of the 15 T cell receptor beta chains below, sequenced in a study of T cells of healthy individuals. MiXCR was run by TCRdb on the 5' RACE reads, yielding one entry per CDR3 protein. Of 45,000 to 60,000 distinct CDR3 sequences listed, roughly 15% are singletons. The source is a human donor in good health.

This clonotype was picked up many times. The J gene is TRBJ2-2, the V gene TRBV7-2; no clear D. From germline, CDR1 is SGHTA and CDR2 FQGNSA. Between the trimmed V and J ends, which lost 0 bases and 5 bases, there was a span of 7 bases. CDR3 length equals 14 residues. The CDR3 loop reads CASSLAMRTGELFF. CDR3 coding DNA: TGTGCCAGCAGCTTAGCGATGAGGACCGGGGAGCTGTTTTTT.

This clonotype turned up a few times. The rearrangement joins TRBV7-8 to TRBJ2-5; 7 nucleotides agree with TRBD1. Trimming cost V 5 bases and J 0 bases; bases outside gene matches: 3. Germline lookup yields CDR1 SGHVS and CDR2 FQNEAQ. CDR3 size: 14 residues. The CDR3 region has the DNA TGTGCCAGCAGCGGCAGGGGGTACCAAGAGACCCAGTACTTC. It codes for CASSGRGYQETQYF.

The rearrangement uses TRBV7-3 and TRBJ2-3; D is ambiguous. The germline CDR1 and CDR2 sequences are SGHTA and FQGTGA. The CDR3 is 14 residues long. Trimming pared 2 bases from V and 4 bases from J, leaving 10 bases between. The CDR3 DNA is TGTGCCAGCAGCTTAGGAGTCCCTCCAGATACGCAGTATTTT. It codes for CASSLGVPPDTQYF.

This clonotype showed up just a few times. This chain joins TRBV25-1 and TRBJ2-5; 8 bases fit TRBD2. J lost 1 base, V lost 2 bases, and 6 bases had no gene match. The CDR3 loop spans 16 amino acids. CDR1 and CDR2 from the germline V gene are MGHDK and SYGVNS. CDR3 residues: CASSELRGASQETQYF. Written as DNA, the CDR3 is TGTGCCAGCAGTGAACTGCGGGGGGCGTCCCAAGAGACCCAGTACTTC. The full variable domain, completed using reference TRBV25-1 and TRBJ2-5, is EADIYQTPRYLVIGTGKKITLECSQTMGHDKMYWYQQDPGMELHLIHYSYGVNSTEKGDLSSESTVSRIRTEHFPLTLESARPSHTSQYLCASSELRGASQETQYFGPGTRLLVL.

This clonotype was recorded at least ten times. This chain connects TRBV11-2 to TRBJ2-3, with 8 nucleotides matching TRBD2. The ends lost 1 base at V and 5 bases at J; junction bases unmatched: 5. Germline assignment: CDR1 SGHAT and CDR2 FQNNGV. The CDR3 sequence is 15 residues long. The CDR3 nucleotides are TGTGCCAGCAGCTTAGTAGGCCTAGCGGGAGATACGCAGTATTTT. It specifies CASSLVGLAGDTQYF.

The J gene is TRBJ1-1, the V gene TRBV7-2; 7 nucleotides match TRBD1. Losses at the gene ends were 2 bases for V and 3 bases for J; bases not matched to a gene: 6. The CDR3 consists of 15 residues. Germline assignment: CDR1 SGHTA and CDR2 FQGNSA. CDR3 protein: CASSLTAGGYTEAFF. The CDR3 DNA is TGTGCCAGCAGCTTAACGGCAGGGGGATACACTGAAGCTTTCTTT. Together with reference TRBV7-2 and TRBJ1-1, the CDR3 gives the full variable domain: GAGVSQSPSNKVTEKGKDVELRCDPISGHTALYWYRQSLGQGLEFLIYFQGNSAPDKSGLPSDRFSAERTGGSVSTLTIQRTQQEDSAVYLCASSLTAGGYTEAFFGQGTRLTVV.

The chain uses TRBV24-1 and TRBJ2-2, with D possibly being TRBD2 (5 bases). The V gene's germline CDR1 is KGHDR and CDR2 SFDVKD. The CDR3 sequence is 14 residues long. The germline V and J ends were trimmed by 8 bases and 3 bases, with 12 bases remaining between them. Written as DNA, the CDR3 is TGTGCCACCAAGTCGGGAATTGACACCGGGGAGCTGTTTTTT. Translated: CATKSGIDTGELFF.

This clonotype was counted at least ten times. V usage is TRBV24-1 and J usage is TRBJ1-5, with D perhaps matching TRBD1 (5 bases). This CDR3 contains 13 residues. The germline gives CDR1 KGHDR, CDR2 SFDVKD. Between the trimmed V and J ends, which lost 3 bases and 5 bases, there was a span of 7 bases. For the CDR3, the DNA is TGTGCCACCAGTGATAGAGGGGATCAGCCCCAGCATTTT. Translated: CATSDRGDQPQHF.

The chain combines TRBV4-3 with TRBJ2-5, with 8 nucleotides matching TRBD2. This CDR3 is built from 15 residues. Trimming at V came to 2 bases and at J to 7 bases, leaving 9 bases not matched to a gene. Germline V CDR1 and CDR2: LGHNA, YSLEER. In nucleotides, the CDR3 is TGCGCCAGCAGCCAAAGTTTGAGCGGGGGCCGGACCCAGTACTTC. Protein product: CASSQSLSGGRTQYF.

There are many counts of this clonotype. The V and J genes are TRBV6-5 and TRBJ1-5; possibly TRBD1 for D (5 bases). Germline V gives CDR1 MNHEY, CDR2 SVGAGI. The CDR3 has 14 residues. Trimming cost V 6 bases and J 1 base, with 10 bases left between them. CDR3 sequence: CASSPRESNQPQHF. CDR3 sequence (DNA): TGTGCCAGCAGCCCCAGGGAGAGCAATCAGCCCCAGCATTTT.

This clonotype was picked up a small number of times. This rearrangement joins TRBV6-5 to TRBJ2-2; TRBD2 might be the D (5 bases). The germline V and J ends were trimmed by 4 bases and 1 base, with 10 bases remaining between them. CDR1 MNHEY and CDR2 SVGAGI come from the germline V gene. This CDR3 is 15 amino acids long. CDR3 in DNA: TGTGCCAGCAGTTTGGACTGGGGGAACACCGGGGAGCTGTTTTTT. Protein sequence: CASSLDWGNTGELFF.

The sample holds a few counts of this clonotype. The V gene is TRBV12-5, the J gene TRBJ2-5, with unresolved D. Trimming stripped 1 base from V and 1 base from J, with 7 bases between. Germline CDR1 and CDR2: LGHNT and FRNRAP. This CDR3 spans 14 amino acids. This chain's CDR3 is CASGLGVTQETQYF. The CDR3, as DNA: TGTGCTAGTGGTTTGGGGGTCACCCAAGAGACCCAGTACTTC.

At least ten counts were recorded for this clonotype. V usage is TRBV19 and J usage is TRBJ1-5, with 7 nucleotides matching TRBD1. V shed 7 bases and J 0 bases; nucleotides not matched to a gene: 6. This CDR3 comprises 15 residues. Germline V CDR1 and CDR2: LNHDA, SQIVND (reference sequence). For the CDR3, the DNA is TGTGCCAGTAAACTGGGACAGATTAGCAATCAGCCCCAGCATTTT. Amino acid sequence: CASKLGQISNQPQHF.

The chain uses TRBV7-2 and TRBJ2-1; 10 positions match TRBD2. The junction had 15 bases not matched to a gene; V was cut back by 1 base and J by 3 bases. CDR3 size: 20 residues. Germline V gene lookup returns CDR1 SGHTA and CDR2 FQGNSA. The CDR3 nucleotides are TGTGCCAGCAGCTTAGAGGCCAGCGGGAGGGCCAGCAAAATCTACAATGAGCAGTTCTTC. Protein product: CASSLEASGRASKIYNEQFF.

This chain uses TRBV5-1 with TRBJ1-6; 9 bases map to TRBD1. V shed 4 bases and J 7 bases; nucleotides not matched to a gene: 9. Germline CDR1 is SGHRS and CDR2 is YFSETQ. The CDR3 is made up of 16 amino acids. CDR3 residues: CASSEQTGGGNSPLHF. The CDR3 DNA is TGCGCCAGCAGCGAACAGACAGGGGGTGGGAATTCACCCCTCCACTTT. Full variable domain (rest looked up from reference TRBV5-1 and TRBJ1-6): KAGVTQTPRYLIKTRGQQVTLSCSPISGHRSVSWYQQTPGQGLQFLFEYFSETQRNKGNFPGRFSGRQFSNSRSEMNVSTLELGDSALYLCASSEQTGGGNSPLHFGNGTRLTVT.